These T cell receptor beta chains were read from a single sample in a study of blood T cell repertoires in COVID-19. Sequenced by immunoSEQ multiplex PCR; TCRdb stores in-frame clones only, minus some. There are about 70,000 clones in the sample; approximately 75% occur only once, and around 5.9% lies in the top ten. The sequencing sample was made of peripheral blood. Receptors were obtained from a woman aged 55-69 years with acute or convalescent COVID-19. CDR3s include the opening cysteine and the closing phenylalanine or tryptophan. D genes are given only for firm matches. For some rows the clone size is stated as once, few or many, or as a class when expanded; others skip it.

abundance | d_gene | j_gene | v_gene | CDR3nt | CDR3aa
few | - | TRBJ1-6 | TRBV7-3 | TGTGCCAGCAGCTTAACAAGCGGGCACGGTTCACCCCTCCACTTT | CASSLTSGHGSPLHF
- | - | TRBJ2-7 | TRBV4-1 | TGCGCCAGCAGCCAGGTACCTGGCGGAGGGTACTACGAGCAGTACTTC | CASSQVPGGGYYEQYF
- | - | TRBJ1-6 | TRBV6-5 | TGTGCCAGCAGTTCCAGGGGCGACAATTCACCCCTCCACTTT | CASSSRGDNSPLHF
few | TRBD1 | TRBJ2-3 | TRBV23-1 | TGCGCCAGCAGTCAATCGATCCACCGGGACAGGCGATCTAATACGCAGTATTTT | CASSQSIHRDRRSNTQYF
- | - | TRBJ2-7 | TRBV5-1 | TGCGCCAGCAGCTTGGGTCCCCTCTACGAGCAGTACTTC | CASSLGPLYEQYF
- | - | TRBJ2-1 | TRBV10-2 | TGCGCCAGCCTTTCGTCGGCTAGCTCCTACAATGAGCAGTTCTTC | CASLSSASSYNEQFF
- | - | TRBJ2-1 | TRBV6-1 | TGTGCCAGCAGTGAAATAGGGGATGAGCAGTTCTTC | CASSEIGDEQFF
medium-sized | - | TRBJ1-5 | TRBV10-1 | TGCGCCAGCAGTGATAGACTGGGGGGTTCCAATCAGCCCCAGCATTTT | CASSDRLGGSNQPQHF
- | TRBD1 | TRBJ1-2 | TRBV5-1 | TGCGCCAGCAGCCCTACGACAGGGGGGGTTTATGGCTACACCTTC | CASSPTTGGVYGYTF
- | - | TRBJ2-5 | TRBV12-3/TRBV12-4 | TGTGCCAGCGGGACGGGACAAAAAGAGACCCAGTACTTC | CASGTGQKETQYF
- | TRBD1 | TRBJ2-3 | TRBV19 | TGTGCCAGTAGACGGACAGGGGGCCCAGATACGCAGTATTTT | CASRRTGGPDTQYF
- | - | TRBJ2-7 | TRBV7-8 | TGTGCCAGCAGGCCACAACCCACCGACGAGCAGTACTTC | CASRPQPTDEQYF
- | TRBD1 | TRBJ1-5 | TRBV2 | TGTGCCAGCAGTAGGACAGGGGGAATTAGACAGCCCCAGCATTTT | CASSRTGGIRQPQHF
- | - | TRBJ2-7 | TRBV6-6 | TGTGCCAGCAGCATGAGCAACTACGAGCAGTACTTC | CASSMSNYEQYF
- | - | TRBJ2-7 | TRBV10-3 | TGTGCCATCAGTGAGTCAACCGGCTACGAGCAGTACTTC | CAISESTGYEQYF
- | - | TRBJ2-2 | TRBV4-2 | TGTGCCAGCAGCCAAGACCGAGGTTCACCTGGGGAGCTGTTTTTT | CASSQDRGSPGELFF
- | - | TRBJ2-5 | TRBV10-3 | TGTGCCATCAGTGAGAGCGTTCAAGAGACCCAGTACTTC | CAISESVQETQYF
- | - | TRBJ1-3 | TRBV11-3 | TGTGCCAGCAGCTTAACAAGCCCGGGGGCTGGAAACACCATATATTTT | CASSLTSPGAGNTIYF
- | - | TRBJ1-5 | TRBV10-3 | TGTGCCATCAGTGAGCGCCTATCAGGGGAACAGCCCCAGCATTTT | CAISERLSGEQPQHF
- | - | TRBJ1-1 | TRBV6-1 | TGTGCCAGCAGTGAACGCGGGATTTGGGGCACTGAAGCTTTCTTT | CASSERGIWGTEAFF
once | - | TRBJ2-7 | TRBV9 | TGTGCCAGCAGCGGGGCACCCGGCAGCTCCTACGAGCAGTACTTC | CASSGAPGSSYEQYF
- | - | TRBJ2-3 | TRBV5-8 | TGTGCCAGCAGCTTGGAACAGGGTTTCACAGATACGCAGTATTTT | CASSLEQGFTDTQYF
- | - | TRBJ1-3 | TRBV12-3/TRBV12-4 | TGTGCCAGCAGTTCCCTAAACACCATATATTTT | CASSSLNTIYF
few | - | TRBJ2-3 | TRBV9 | TGTGCCAGCAGCGACCGGATGTCGGGGTCGGCAGATACGCAGTATTTT | CASSDRMSGSADTQYF
- | - | TRBJ1-4 | TRBV7-9 | TGTGCCAGCAGCCCGGGACTTCGGAATGAAAAACTGTTTTTT | CASSPGLRNEKLFF
few | TRBD2 | TRBJ2-7 | TRBV30 | TGTGCCGGAGTCAAGCGGGGGGCATCCTACGAGCAGTACTTC | CAGVKRGASYEQYF
- | - | TRBJ1-2 | TRBV5-1 | TGCGCCAGCAGCTCCGGTTTCTTTCGGACAGCTGCTAACTATGGCTACACCTTC | CASSSGFFRTAANYGYTF
- | - | TRBJ1-5 | TRBV3-1/TRBV3-2 | TGTGCCAGCAGCCAAGGGCAGGGGAATAGCAATCAGCCCCAGCATTTT | CASSQGQGNSNQPQHF
- | - | TRBJ1-1 | TRBV27 | TGTGCCAGCAATATAAGGGGGGGGATGAACACTGAAGCTTTCTTT | CASNIRGGMNTEAFF
- | TRBD1 | TRBJ2-2 | TRBV12-3/TRBV12-4 | TGTGCCAGCAGTAGACAGGGGACCGGGGAGCTGTTTTTT | CASSRQGTGELFF
once | TRBD1 | TRBJ2-7 | TRBV11-3 | TGTGCCAGCAGCTCCCGGACAGGAGGAGTCTACGAGCAGTACTTC | CASSSRTGGVYEQYF
- | - | TRBJ1-1 | TRBV7-9 | TGTGCCAGCAGCCCACGGGTAGGGAACACTGAAGCTTTCTTT | CASSPRVGNTEAFF
- | TRBD1 | TRBJ2-1 | TRBV27 | TGTGCCAGCAGTTTGGGGACAGTCTCCTACAATGAGCAGTTCTTC | CASSLGTVSYNEQFF
- | - | TRBJ2-1 | TRBV5-1 | TGCGCCAGCAGCCCTGCTGGGCAGCCTCTCAATGAGCAGTTCTTC | CASSPAGQPLNEQFF
- | - | TRBJ2-1 | TRBV13 | TGTGCCAGCAGCCCCCATGGGGGGGCGCGAAATGAGCAGTTCTTC | CASSPHGGARNEQFF
- | - | TRBJ1-6 | TRBV30 | TGTGCCTGGAGTGTACAGGGTAAGAGTAATTCACCCCTCCACTTT | CAWSVQGKSNSPLHF
- | - | TRBJ1-1 | TRBV3-1/TRBV3-2 | TGTGCCAGCAGCCAGAAAGCGAGGGCTGAAGCTTTCTTT | CASSQKARAEAFF
once | - | TRBJ2-2 | TRBV27 | TGTGCCAGCAGTTTACCGACAGGGTTGGGAGGCGGGGAGCTGTTTTTT | CASSLPTGLGGGELFF
- | TRBD1 | TRBJ2-7 | TRBV27 | TGTGCCAGCAGTCTCCGGGGACAGGGGACCCTCGAGCAGTACTTC | CASSLRGQGTLEQYF
- | - | TRBJ2-3 | TRBV19 | TGTGCCAGTCATTCGAGGGCTAGCACAGATACGCAGTATTTT | CASHSRASTDTQYF
medium-sized | - | TRBJ1-5 | TRBV19 | TGTGCCAGTAGTATACGAGGTCAGCCCCAGCATTTT | CASSIRGQPQHF